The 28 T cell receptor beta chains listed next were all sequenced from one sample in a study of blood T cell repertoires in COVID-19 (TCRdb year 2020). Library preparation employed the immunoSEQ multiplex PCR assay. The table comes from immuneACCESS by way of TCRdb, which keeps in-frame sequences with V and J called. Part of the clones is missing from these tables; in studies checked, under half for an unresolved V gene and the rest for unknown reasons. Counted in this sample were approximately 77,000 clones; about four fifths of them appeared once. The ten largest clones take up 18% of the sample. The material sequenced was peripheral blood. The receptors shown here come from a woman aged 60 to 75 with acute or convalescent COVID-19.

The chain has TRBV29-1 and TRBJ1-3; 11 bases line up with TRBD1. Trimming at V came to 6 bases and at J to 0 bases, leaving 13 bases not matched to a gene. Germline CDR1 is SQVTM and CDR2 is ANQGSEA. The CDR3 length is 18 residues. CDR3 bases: TGCAGCGTCACACTACCGGGACAGGGGGTTCGCTCTGGAAACACCATATATTTT. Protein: CSVTLPGQGVRSGNTIYF. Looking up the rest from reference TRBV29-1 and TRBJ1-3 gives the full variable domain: SAVISQKPSRDICQRGTSLTIQCQVDSQVTMMFWYRQQPGQSLTLIATANQGSEATYESGFVIDKFPISRPNLTFSTLTVSNMSPEDSSIYLCSVTLPGQGVRSGNTIYFGEGSWLTVV.

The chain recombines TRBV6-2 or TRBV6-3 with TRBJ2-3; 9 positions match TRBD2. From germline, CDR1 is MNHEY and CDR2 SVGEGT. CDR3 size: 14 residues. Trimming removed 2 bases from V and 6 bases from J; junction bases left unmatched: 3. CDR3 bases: TGTGCCAGCAGTTACGTAAGCGGGGGGGATACGCAGTATTTT. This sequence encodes CASSYVSGGDTQYF.

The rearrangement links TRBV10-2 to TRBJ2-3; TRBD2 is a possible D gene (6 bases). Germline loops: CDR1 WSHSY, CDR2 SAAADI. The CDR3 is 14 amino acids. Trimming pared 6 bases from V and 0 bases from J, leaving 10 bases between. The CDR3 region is CASSPGLSTDTQYF. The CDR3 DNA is TGCGCCAGCAGCCCGGGACTCAGCACAGATACGCAGTATTTT.

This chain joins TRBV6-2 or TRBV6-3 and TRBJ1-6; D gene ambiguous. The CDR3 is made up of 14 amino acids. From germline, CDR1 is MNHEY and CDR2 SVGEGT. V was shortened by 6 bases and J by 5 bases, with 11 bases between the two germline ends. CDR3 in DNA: TGTGCCAGCAGCCAACGGGTCGATAATTCACCCCTCCACTTT. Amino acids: CASSQRVDNSPLHF.

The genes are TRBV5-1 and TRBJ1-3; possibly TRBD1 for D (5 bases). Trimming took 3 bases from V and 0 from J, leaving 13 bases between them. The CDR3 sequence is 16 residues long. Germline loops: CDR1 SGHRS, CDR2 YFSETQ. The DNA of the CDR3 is TGCGCCAGCAGCTACCATTACAGGTACTCTGGAAACACCATATATTTT. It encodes CASSYHYRYSGNTIYF.

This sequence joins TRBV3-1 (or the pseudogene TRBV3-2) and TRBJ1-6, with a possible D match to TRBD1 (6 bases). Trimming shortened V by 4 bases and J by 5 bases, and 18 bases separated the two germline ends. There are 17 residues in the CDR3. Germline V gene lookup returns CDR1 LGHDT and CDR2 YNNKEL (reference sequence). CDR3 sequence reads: CASSRPLSGADNSPLHF. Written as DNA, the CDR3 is TGTGCCAGCAGCCGACCTCTTTCAGGGGCCGATAATTCACCCCTCCACTTT.

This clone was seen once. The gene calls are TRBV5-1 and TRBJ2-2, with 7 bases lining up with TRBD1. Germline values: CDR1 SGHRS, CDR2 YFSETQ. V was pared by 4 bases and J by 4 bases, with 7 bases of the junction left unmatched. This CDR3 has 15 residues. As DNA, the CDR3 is TGCGCCAGCAGCACCAGACAGGGAACCACCGGGGAGCTGTTTTTT. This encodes CASSTRQGTTGELFF.

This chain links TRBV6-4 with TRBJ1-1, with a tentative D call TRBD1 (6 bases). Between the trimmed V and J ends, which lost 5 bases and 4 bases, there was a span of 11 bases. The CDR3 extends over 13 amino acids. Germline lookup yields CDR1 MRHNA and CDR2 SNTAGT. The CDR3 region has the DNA TGTGCCAGCAGTCCAGGGGCAATCACTGAAGCTTTCTTT. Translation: CASSPGAITEAFF.

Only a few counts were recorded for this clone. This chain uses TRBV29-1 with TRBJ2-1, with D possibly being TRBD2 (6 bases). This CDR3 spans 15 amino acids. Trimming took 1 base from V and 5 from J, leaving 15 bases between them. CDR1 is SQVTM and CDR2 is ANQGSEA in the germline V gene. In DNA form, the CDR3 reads TGCAGCGTTGAAGGCCCGGAGGGAAATAACAATGAGCAGTTCTTC. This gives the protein CSVEGPEGNNNEQFF.

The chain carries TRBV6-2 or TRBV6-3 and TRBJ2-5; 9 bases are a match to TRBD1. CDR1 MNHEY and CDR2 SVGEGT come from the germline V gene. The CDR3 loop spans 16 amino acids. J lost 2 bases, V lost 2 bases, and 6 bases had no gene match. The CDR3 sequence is CASSYRTTGGQETQYF. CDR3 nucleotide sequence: TGTGCCAGCAGTTACCGAACGACAGGGGGACAAGAGACCCAGTACTTC.

The CDR3 DNA reads TGTGCCAGCAGCCCAGCATACTTCAGGGTTGGACTAGCGACCCAAGAGACCCAGTACTTC. It translates to CASSPAYFRVGLATQETQYF. The J gene is TRBJ2-5, the V gene TRBV9; 9 bases are a match to TRBD2. Germline CDR1 reads SGDLS; CDR2 reads YYNGEE. The CDR3 consists of 20 residues. V was clipped by 4 bases and J by 1 base; unmatched bases: 20.

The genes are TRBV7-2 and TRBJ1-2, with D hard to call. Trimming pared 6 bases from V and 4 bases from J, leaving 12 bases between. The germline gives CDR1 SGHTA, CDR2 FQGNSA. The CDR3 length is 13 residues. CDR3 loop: CASSFKGSYGYTF. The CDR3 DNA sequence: TGTGCCAGCAGTTTTAAAGGGAGCTATGGCTACACCTTC.

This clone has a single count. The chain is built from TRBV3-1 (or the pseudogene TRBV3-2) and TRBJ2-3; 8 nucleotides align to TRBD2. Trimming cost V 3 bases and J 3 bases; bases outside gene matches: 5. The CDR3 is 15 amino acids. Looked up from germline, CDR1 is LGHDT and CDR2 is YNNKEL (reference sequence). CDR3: CASSQNGGATDTQYF. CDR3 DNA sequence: TGTGCCAGCAGCCAGAACGGGGGGGCAACAGATACGCAGTATTTT.

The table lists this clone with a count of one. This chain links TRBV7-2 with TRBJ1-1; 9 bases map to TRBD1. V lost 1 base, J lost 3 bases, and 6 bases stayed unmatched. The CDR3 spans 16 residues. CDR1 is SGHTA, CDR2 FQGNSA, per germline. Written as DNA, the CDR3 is TGTGCCAGCAGCTTAGTCGGGACAGGGAGCCACACTGAAGCTTTCTTT. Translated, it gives CASSLVGTGSHTEAFF.

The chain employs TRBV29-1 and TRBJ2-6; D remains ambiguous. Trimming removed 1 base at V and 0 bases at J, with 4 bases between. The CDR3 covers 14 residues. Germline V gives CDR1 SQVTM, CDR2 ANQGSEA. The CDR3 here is CSVEGSSGANVLTF. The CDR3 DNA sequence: TGCAGCGTTGAAGGGAGCTCTGGGGCCAACGTCCTGACTTTC.

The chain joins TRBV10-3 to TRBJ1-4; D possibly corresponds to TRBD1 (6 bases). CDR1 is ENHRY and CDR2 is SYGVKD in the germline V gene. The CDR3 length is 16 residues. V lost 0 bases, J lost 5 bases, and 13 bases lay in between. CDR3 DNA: TGTGCCATCAGTGAGTCGATCGGCCAGGGGAATGAAAAACTGTTTTTT. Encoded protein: CAISESIGQGNEKLFF.

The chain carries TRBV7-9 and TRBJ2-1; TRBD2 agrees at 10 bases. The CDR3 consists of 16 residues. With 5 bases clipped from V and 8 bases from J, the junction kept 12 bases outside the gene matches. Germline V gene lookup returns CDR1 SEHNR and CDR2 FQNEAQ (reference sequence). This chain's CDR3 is CASSPGTSVRTDEQFF. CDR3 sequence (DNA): TGTGCCAGCAGCCCCGGGACTAGCGTTCGAACCGATGAGCAGTTCTTC.

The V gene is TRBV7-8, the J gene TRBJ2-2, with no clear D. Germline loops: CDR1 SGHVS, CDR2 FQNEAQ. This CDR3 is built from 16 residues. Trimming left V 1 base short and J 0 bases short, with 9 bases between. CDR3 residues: CASSLVGRANTGELFF. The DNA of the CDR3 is TGTGCCAGCAGCTTAGTAGGCCGGGCGAACACCGGGGAGCTGTTTTTT. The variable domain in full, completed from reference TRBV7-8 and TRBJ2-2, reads GAGVSQSPRYKVAKRGQDVALRCDPISGHVSLFWYQQALGQGPEFLTYFQNEAQLDKSGLPSDRFFAERPEGSVSTLKIQRTQQEDSAVYLCASSLVGRANTGELFFGEGSRLTVL.

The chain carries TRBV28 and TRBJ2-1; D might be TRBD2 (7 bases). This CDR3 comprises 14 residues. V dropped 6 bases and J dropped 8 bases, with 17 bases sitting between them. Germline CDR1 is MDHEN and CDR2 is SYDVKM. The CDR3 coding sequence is TGTGCCAGCAGAAGTAGGGGGGGATCGTATGAGCAGTTCTTC. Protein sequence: CASRSRGGSYEQFF.

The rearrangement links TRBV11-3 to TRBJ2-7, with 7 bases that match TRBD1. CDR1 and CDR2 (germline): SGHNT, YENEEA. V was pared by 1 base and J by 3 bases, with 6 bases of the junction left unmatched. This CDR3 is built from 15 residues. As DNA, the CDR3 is TGTGCCAGCAGCTTAGGACCGGACAGGTACTACGAGCAGTACTTC. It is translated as CASSLGPDRYYEQYF.

The CDR3 nucleotides are TGTGCCAGCAGCCCGGGTTTGGTTTACGAAAAACTGTTTTTT. Encoded protein: CASSPGLVYEKLFF. This chain links TRBV5-4 with TRBJ1-4; D ambiguous. The V and J ends lost 4 bases and 8 bases respectively, with 15 bases between them. Germline V gene data show CDR1 as SGHNT and CDR2 as YYREEE (reference sequence). CDR3 length: 14 amino acids.

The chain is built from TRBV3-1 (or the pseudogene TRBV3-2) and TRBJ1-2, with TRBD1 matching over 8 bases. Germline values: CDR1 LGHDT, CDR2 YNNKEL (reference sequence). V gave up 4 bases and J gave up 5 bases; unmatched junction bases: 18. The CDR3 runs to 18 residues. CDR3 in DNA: TGTGCCAGCAGCCCCCTTAAGCAGGGGACAGGTTACTTTTATGGCTACACCTTC. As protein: CASSPLKQGTGYFYGYTF.

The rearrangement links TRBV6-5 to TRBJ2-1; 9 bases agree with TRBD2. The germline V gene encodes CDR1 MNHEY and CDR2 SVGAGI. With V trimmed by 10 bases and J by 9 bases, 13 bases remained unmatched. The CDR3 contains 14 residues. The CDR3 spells CAIERGSGGFEQFF. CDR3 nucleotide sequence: TGTGCCATCGAAAGGGGTAGCGGGGGCTTTGAGCAGTTCTTC.

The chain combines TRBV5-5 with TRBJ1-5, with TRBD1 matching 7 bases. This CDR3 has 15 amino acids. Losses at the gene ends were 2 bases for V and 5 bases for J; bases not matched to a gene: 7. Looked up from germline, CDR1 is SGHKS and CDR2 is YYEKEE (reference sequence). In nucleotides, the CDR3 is TGTGCCAGCAGCTTCGAGACAGGGAACCATCAGCCCCAGCATTTT. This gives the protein CASSFETGNHQPQHF.

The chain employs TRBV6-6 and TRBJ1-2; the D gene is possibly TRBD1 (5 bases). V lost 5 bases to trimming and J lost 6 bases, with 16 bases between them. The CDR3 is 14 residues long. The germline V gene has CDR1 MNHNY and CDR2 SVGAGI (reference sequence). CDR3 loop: CASSTRPFRDGYTF. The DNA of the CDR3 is TGTGCCAGCAGTACCCGGCCATTCAGGGATGGCTACACCTTC.

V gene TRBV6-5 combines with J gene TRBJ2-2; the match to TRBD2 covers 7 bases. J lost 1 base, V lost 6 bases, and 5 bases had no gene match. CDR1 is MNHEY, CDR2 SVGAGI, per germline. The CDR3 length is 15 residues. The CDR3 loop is CASRGSGRNTGELFF. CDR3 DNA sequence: TGTGCCAGCAGAGGTAGCGGGCGGAACACCGGGGAGCTGTTTTTT.

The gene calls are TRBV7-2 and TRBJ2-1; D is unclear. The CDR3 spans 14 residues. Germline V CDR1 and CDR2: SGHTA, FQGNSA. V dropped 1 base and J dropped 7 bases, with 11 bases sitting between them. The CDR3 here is CASSLVGWVNEQFF. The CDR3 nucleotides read TGTGCCAGCAGCTTAGTCGGGTGGGTGAATGAGCAGTTCTTC. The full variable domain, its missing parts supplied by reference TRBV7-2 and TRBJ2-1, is GAGVSQSPSNKVTEKGKDVELRCDPISGHTALYWYRQSLGQGLEFLIYFQGNSAPDKSGLPSDRFSAERTGGSVSTLTIQRTQQEDSAVYLCASSLVGWVNEQFFGPGTRLTVL.

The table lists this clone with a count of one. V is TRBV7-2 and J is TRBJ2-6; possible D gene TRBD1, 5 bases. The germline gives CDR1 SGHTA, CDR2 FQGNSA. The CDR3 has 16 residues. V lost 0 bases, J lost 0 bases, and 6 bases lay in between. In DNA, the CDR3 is TGTGCCAGCAGCTTAGCAGGGGTCTCTGGGGCCAACGTCCTGACTTTC. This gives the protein CASSLAGVSGANVLTF.